The 11 T cell receptor beta chains in this list originate from one sample, sequenced in a study of T cell responses to AZD1222 COVID-19 vaccine. Here immunoSEQ multiplex PCR was the method, and the copy in TCRdb shows in-frame clones only, minus some. The sample yields approximately 77,000 clones, more than 85% seen once. Sequencing used peripheral blood, obtained 28 days after the second AZD1222 dose. These receptors were collected from an adult who received the AZD1222 COVID-19 vaccine.

The chain has TRBV30 and TRBJ2-3, with D possibly being TRBD2 (6 bases). Looked up from germline, CDR1 is GTSNPN and CDR2 is SVGIG (reference sequence). This CDR3 has 14 residues. Trimming left V 2 bases short and J 4 bases short, with 13 bases between. The CDR3 DNA is TGTGCCTGGAGTACGCTAGGAGGGTCAGATACGCAGTATTTT. Translated, it gives CAWSTLGGSDTQYF. The entire variable domain, with the rest obtained from reference TRBV30 and TRBJ2-3, is as follows: SQTIHQWPATLVQPVGSPLSLECTVEGTSNPNLYWYRQAAGRGLQLLFYSVGIGQISSEVPQNLSASRPQDRQFILSSKKLLLSDSGFYLCAWSTLGGSDTQYFGPGTRLTVL.

V usage is TRBV5-4 and J usage is TRBJ2-3; D is unclear. The CDR3 covers 13 residues. The V end lost 0 bases, the J end lost 3 bases, and 5 bases lay between the germline ends. Germline values: CDR1 SGHNT, CDR2 YYREEE (reference sequence). The CDR3: CASSLAGTDTQYF. The CDR3 nucleotides are TGTGCCAGCAGCTTGGCCGGTACAGATACGCAGTATTTT.

The V call is TRBV5-1, the J call TRBJ1-2, with unresolved D. The CDR3 is made up of 15 amino acids. V lost 0 bases and J 0 bases, leaving 9 bases between the germline ends. The germline CDR1 and CDR2 sequences are SGHRS and YFSETQ. Written as DNA, the CDR3 is TGCGCCAGCAGCTTGGGAGTCAATCCTAACTATGGCTACACCTTC. Its protein product is CASSLGVNPNYGYTF.

This sequence joins TRBV5-1 and TRBJ2-5; a weak D match, TRBD2 (6 bases). Germline V CDR1 and CDR2: SGHRS, YFSETQ. V lost 2 bases, J lost 0 bases, and 8 bases lay in between. This CDR3 comprises 14 residues. The CDR3 here is CASSFTSHQETQYF. The CDR3 coding sequence is TGCGCCAGCAGCTTCACTAGCCACCAAGAGACCCAGTACTTC.

The chain employs TRBV12-3 or TRBV12-4 and TRBJ1-2; 7 positions match TRBD1. V shed 6 bases and J 8 bases; nucleotides not matched to a gene: 6. This CDR3 is 12 amino acids long. CDR3 coding DNA: TGTGCCAGCAGCGTAACAGGGGCCGGCTACACCTTC. Its protein is CASSVTGAGYTF.

The chain carries TRBV11-2 and TRBJ2-3; 10 nucleotides line up with TRBD1. There are 14 residues in the CDR3. With 5 bases clipped from V and 2 bases from J, the junction kept 1 base outside the gene matches. CDR1 and CDR2 from the germline V gene are SGHAT and FQNNGV. The CDR3 loop is CASSGQGDTDTQYF. The CDR3 DNA is TGTGCCAGCAGCGGACAGGGGGACACAGATACGCAGTATTTT.

This chain joins TRBV4-2 and TRBJ2-7; 9 bases match TRBD2. The CDR3 covers 15 residues. Germline CDR1 LGHNA, CDR2 YNFKEQ. Trimming took 0 bases from V and 9 from J; bases not matched to a gene: 9. CDR3 nucleotides: TGTGCCAGCAGCCAAGATTTTGGTAGCGGGGGCGTGCAGTACTTC. Encoded protein: CASSQDFGSGGVQYF.

The V call is TRBV18, the J call TRBJ2-7; 7 nucleotides match TRBD1. This CDR3 region has 16 residues. Germline loops: CDR1 KGHSH, CDR2 LQKENI. The ends lost 3 bases at V and 4 bases at J; junction bases unmatched: 12. This CDR3 reads CASSPRLKQGSYEQYF. The CDR3 coding sequence is TGTGCCAGCTCACCCAGGCTTAAACAGGGGTCTTACGAGCAGTACTTC.

The J gene is TRBJ2-1, the V gene TRBV7-8; D gene uncertain. Germline-derived CDR1 and CDR2 are SGHVS and FQNEAQ. The CDR3 is 15 residues long. Trimming removed 5 bases from V and 0 bases from J, with 11 bases in between. For the CDR3, the DNA is TGTGCCAGCAGCCCCTCGAGGAGCTCCTACAATGAGCAGTTCTTC. Protein: CASSPSRSSYNEQFF.

V is TRBV6-2 or TRBV6-3 and J is TRBJ2-1; 10 bases are a match to TRBD2. The V gene's germline CDR1 is MNHEY and CDR2 SVGEGT. This CDR3 is built from 16 residues. With V trimmed by 2 bases and J by 5 bases, 6 bases remained unmatched. CDR3 loop: CASSYRTSGLNNEQFF. CDR3 coding DNA: TGTGCCAGCAGTTACCGGACTAGCGGACTAAACAATGAGCAGTTCTTC.

The rearrangement joins TRBV27 to TRBJ2-7, with 7 bases matching TRBD1. V lost 0 bases, J lost 3 bases, and 2 bases stayed unmatched. The CDR3 runs 14 residues. Looked up from germline, CDR1 is MNHEY and CDR2 is SMNVEV (reference sequence). This chain's CDR3 is CASSLSYRGYEQYF. The DNA of the CDR3 is TGTGCCAGCAGTTTATCCTACAGGGGCTACGAGCAGTACTTC.